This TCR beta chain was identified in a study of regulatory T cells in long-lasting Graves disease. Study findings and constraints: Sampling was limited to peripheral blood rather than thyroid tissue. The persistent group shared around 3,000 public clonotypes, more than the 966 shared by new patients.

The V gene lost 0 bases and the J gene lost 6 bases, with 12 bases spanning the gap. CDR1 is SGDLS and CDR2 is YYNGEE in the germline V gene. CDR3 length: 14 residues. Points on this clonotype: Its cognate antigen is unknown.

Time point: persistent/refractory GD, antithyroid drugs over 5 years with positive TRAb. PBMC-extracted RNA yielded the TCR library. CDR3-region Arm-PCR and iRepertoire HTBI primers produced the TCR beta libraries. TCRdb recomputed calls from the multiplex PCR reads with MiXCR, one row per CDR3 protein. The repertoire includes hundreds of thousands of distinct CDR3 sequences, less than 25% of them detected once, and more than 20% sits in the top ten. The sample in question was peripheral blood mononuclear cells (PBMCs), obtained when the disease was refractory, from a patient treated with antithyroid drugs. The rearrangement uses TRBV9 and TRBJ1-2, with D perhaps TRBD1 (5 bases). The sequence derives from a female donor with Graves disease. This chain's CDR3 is CASSVVETGDGYTF. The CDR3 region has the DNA TGTGCCAGCAGCGTAGTAGAGACGGGGGATGGCTACACCTTC.